These 10 T cell receptor beta chains originate from one sample sequenced in a study of cytomegalovirus exposure and HLA in healthy donors. The PCR used 60 Vbeta and 13 Jbeta primers. Sequencing used immunoSEQ multiplex PCR; TCRdb keeps in-frame clones, though not all of them. The sample consists of about 99,000 clones, over 9.5% of them appearing once. The sequencing sample was made of PBMCs. Receptors were obtained from a man aged 40-49 years in good health and CMV-seropositive.

This clone was seen at least ten times. The chain couples TRBV6-1 to TRBJ2-7; D is unclear. The CDR3 sequence is 12 residues long. Germline V lookup: CDR1 MNHNS, CDR2 SASEGT. With 2 bases removed from V and 3 bases from J, the gap between germline ends came to 5 bases. CDR3 in DNA: TGTGCCAGCAGTGAAAGAGTCTACGAGCAGTACTTC. It specifies CASSERVYEQYF.

The rearrangement links TRBV6-6 to TRBJ1-1, with 8 bases fitting TRBD1. The CDR3 contains 15 residues. J was trimmed by 1 base and V by 5 bases; bases with no gene match: 6. CDR1 MNHNY and CDR2 SVGAGI come from the germline V gene (reference sequence). Here the CDR3 DNA reads TGTGCCAGCAGTGGGTTGGGACAGGCGAACACTGAAGCTTTCTTT. Residues: CASSGLGQANTEAFF.

This clone was seen a few times. The genes are TRBV7-6 and TRBJ2-7, with D tentatively TRBD2 (5 bases). The CDR3 length is 14 residues. CDR1 and CDR2 (germline): SGHVS, FNYEAQ. Between the trimmed V and J ends, which lost 2 bases and 5 bases, there was a span of 13 bases. CDR3: CASSLQRGGHEQYF. The CDR3 DNA reads TGTGCCAGCAGCTTACAACGGGGTGGCCACGAGCAGTACTTC.

This chain connects TRBV9 to TRBJ2-2; D is ambiguous. The CDR3 is made up of 11 amino acids. Trimming removed 4 bases from V and 5 bases from J, with 3 bases in between. Germline lookup yields CDR1 SGDLS and CDR2 YYNGEE. The CDR3: CASSSTGELFF. Written as DNA, the CDR3 is TGTGCCAGCAGCTCAACCGGGGAGCTGTTTTTT.

This clone occurred a few times. J is TRBJ2-7 and V is TRBV5-4; TRBD2 aligns across 11 bases. This CDR3 contains 15 residues. Unmatched junction bases numbered 9, after V lost 4 bases and J lost 6 bases. Germline V lookup: CDR1 SGHNT, CDR2 YYREEE (reference sequence). This CDR3 reads CASSGSGRAAGEQYF. The CDR3 nucleotides read TGTGCCAGCAGCGGTAGCGGGAGGGCCGCCGGCGAGCAGTACTTC.

This clone was detected only a few times. The V call is TRBV18, the J call TRBJ1-4; TRBD1 matches at 12 bases. J gave up 6 bases and V 0 bases, and 2 bases lay outside the gene matches. Germline CDR1 KGHSH, CDR2 LQKENI. The CDR3 sequence is 16 residues long. The CDR3 nucleotides read TGTGCCAGCTCACCACCGGGACAGGGGGCTTATGAAAAACTGTTTTTT. It yields the protein CASSPPGQGAYEKLFF. Together with reference TRBV18 and TRBJ1-4, the CDR3 gives the full variable domain: NAGVMQNPRHLVRRRGQEARLRCSPMKGHSHVYWYRQLPEEGLKFMVYLQKENIIDESGMPKERFSAEFPKEGPSILRIQQVVRGDSAAYFCASSPPGQGAYEKLFFGSGTQLSVL.

This clone was picked up a small number of times. The chain recombines TRBV7-9 with TRBJ2-5; the D gene is possibly TRBD2 (5 bases). V lost 8 bases and J 5 bases, leaving 18 bases between the germline ends. CDR1 and CDR2 from the germline V gene are SEHNR and FQNEAQ (reference sequence). CDR3 length: 14 residues. CDR3 in amino acids: CASSEASGGETQYF. In DNA, the CDR3 is TGTGCCAGCTCGGAGGCGTCAGGTGGTGAGACCCAGTACTTC.

V usage is TRBV7-2 and J usage is TRBJ1-4; D unresolved. Between the trimmed V and J ends, which lost 3 bases and 5 bases, there was a span of 7 bases. CDR1 is SGHTA, CDR2 FQGNSA, per germline. The CDR3 totals 13 residues. The CDR3, as DNA: TGTGCCAGCAGCTTCAGGTCCAATGAAAAACTGTTTTTT. Protein product: CASSFRSNEKLFF. Looking up the rest from reference TRBV7-2 and TRBJ1-4 gives the full variable domain: GAGVSQSPSNKVTEKGKDVELRCDPISGHTALYWYRQSLGQGLEFLIYFQGNSAPDKSGLPSDRFSAERTGGSVSTLTIQRTQQEDSAVYLCASSFRSNEKLFFGSGTQLSVL.

The genes are TRBV5-1 and TRBJ2-5; TRBD1 is a possible D gene (5 bases). The CDR3 covers 15 residues. V dropped 3 bases and J dropped 0 bases, with 12 bases sitting between them. Germline loops: CDR1 SGHRS, CDR2 YFSETQ. The CDR3 sequence: CASSYQDTNQETQYF. The CDR3, as DNA: TGCGCCAGCAGCTACCAGGACACAAACCAAGAGACCCAGTACTTC.

This clone was counted a few times. The chain uses TRBV5-4 and TRBJ2-1; 9 bases match TRBD2. The CDR3 loop spans 16 amino acids. CDR1 SGHNT and CDR2 YYREEE come from the germline V gene (reference sequence). V lost 0 bases, J lost 5 bases, and 6 bases stayed unmatched. The chain's CDR3 is CASSLAGREGNNEQFF. In DNA, the CDR3 is TGTGCCAGCAGCTTGGCAGGGCGGGAGGGGAACAATGAGCAGTTCTTC.